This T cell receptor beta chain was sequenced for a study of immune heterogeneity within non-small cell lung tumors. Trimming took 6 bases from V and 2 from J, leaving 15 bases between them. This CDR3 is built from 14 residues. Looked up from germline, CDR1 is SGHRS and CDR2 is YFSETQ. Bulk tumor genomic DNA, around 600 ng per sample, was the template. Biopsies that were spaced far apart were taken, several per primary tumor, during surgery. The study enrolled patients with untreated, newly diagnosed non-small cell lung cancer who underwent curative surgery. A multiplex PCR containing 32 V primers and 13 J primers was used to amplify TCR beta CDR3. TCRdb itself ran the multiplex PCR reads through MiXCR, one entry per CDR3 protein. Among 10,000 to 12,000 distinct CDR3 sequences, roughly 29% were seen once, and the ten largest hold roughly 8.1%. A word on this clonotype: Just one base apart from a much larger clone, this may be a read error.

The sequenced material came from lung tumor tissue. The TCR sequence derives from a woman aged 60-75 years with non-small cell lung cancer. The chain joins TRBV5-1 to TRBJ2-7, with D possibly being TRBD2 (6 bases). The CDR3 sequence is CASISRGFTYEQYF. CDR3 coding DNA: TGCGCCAGCATCTCGCGGGGATTTACCTACGAGCAGTACTTC.